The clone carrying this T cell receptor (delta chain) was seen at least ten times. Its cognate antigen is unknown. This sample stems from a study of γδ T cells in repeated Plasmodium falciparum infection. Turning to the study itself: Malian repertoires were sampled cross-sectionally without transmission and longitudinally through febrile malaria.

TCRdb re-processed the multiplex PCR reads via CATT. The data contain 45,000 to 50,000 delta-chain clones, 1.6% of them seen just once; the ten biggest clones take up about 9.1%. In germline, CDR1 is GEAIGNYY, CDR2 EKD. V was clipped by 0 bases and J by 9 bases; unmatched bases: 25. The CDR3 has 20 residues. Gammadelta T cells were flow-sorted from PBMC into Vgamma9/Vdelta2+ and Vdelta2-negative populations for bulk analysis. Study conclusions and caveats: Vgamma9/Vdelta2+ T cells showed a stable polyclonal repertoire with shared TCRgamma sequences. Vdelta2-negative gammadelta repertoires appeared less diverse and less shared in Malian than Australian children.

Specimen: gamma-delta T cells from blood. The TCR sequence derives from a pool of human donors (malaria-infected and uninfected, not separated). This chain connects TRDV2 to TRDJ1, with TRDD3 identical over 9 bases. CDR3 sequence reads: CACDTVGYGKQSGGSWQLIF. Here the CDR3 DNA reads TGTGCCTGTGACACCGTTGGATACGGAAAGCAATCTGGGGGATCCTGGCAACTCATCTTT.